This T cell receptor (beta chain) was retrieved from a study of Ad26.COV2.S vaccination and SARS-CoV-2 variants. General study findings and limits: The placebo group had lower spike-specific TCR breadth than the vaccine recipients did.

The protocol was immunoSEQ multiplex PCR, while the TCRdb copy is restricted to in-frame clones and leaves out a portion. The repertoire holds 300,000 to 450,000 clones, 92% seen once, with about 3.8% in the top ten. Details on this clone: No antigen is known for it.

Per the germline V gene, CDR1 is SGHDT and CDR2 is YYEEEE. V was cut by 5 bases and J by 2 bases, with 13 bases left in between. The CDR3 spans 14 residues. Sequenced material: peripheral blood, taken after recovery from COVID-19. The receptor comes from a human donor who had recovered from COVID-19. The J gene is TRBJ1-2, the V gene TRBV5-6, with a weak D call TRBD1 (5 bases). The CDR3 region has the DNA TGTGCCAGCAGTTACGGGACGGACAACTATGGCTACACCTTC. Its translation is CASSYGTDNYGYTF. Complete variable domain (other parts from reference TRBV5-6 and TRBJ1-2): DAGVTQSPTHLIKTRGQQVTLRCSPKSGHDTVSWYQQALGQGPQFIFQYYEEEERQRGNFPDRFSGHQFPNYSSELNVNALLLGDSALYLCASSYGTDNYGYTFGSGTRLTVV.